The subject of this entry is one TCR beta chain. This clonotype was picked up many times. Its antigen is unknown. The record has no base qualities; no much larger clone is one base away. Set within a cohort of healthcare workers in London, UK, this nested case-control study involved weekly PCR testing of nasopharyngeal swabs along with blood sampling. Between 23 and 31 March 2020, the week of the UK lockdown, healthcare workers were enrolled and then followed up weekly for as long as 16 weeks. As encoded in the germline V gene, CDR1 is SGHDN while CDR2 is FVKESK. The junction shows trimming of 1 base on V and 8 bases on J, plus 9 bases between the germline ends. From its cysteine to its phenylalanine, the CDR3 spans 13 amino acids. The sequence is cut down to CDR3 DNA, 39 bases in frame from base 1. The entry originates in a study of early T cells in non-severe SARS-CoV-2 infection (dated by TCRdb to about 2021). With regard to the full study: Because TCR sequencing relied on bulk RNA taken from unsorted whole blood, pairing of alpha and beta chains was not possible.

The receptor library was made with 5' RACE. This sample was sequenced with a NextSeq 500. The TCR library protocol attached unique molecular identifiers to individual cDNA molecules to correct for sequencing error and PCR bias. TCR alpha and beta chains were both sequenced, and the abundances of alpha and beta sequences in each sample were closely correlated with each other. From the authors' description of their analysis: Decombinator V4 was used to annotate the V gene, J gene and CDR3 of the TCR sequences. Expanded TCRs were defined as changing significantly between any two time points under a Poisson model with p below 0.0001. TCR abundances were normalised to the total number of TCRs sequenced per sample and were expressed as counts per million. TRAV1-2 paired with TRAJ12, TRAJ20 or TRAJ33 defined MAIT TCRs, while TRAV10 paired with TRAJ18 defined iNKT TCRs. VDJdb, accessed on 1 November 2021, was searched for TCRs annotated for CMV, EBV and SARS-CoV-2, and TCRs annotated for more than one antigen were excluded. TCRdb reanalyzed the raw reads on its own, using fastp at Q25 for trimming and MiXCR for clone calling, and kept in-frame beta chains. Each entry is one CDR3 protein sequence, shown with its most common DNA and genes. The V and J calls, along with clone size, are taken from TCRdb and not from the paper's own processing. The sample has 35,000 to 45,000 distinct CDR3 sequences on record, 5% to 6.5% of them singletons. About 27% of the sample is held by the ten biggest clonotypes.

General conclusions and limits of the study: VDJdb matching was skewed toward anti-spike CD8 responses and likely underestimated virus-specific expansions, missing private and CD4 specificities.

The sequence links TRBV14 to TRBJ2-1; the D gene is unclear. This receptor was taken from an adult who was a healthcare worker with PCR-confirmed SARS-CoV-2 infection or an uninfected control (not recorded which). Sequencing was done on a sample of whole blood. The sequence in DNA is TGTGCCAGCAGCCAAGTCTTTTGGTATGAGCAGTTCTTC. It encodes CASSQVFWYEQFF.